This T cell receptor (beta chain) was sequenced during a study of T cell changes during pregnancy in multiple sclerosis. This table comes from immunoSEQ multiplex PCR, and its TCRdb copy is limited to in-frame clones, with some not included. The data show around 96,000 clones, over 85% seen once. CDR3 length: 13 residues. In germline, CDR1 is SGDLS, CDR2 YYNGEE. With 3 bases removed from V and 3 bases from J, the gap between germline ends came to 9 bases. The chain joins TRBV9 to TRBJ1-1, with D hard to call. The sample consisted of peripheral blood, taken in the first trimester of pregnancy. The receptor's source is a female donor with multiple sclerosis, enrolled in a pregnancy study. CDR3 nucleotides: TGTGCCAGCAGCGGATCCGGAGACACTGAAGCTTTCTTT. Its translation is CASSGSGDTEAFF. Full variable domain (rest looked up from reference TRBV9 and TRBJ1-1): DSGVTQTPKHLITATGQRVTLRCSPRSGDLSVYWYQQSLDQGLQFLIQYYNGEERAKGNILERFSAQQFPDLHSELNLSSLELGDSALYFCASSGSGDTEAFFGQGTRLTVV.